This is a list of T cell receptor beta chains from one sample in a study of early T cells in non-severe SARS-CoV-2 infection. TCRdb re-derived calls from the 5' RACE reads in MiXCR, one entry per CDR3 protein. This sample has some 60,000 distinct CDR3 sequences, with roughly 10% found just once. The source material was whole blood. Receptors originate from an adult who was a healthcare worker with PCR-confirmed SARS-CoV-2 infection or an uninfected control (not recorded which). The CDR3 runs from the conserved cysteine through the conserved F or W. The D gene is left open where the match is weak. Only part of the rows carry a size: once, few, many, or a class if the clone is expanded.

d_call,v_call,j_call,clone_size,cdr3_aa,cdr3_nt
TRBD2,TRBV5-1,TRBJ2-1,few,CASSHGTSGINEQFF,TGCGCCAGCAGCCACGGGACTAGCGGGATCAATGAGCAGTTCTTC
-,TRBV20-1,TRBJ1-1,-,CSAHRRGTNTEAFF,TGCAGTGCCCACCGCAGGGGAACGAACACTGAAGCTTTCTTT
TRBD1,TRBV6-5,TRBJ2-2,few,CASSGDRGPGGELFF,TGTGCCAGCAGTGGGGACAGGGGTCCAGGAGGGGAGCTGTTTTTT
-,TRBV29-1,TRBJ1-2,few,CSGGQQNGYTF,TGCAGCGGCGGGCAGCAAAATGGCTACACCTTC
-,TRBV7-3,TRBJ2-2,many,CASSPLDRGTGELFF,TGTGCCAGCAGCCCGTTAGACCGGGGCACCGGGGAGCTGTTTTTT
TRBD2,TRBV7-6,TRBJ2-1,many,CASSPDIGGSGYNEQFF,TGTGCCAGCAGCCCTGATATTGGCGGGAGTGGGTACAATGAGCAGTTCTTC
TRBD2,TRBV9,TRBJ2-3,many,CASTRGGGPTDTQYF,TGTGCCAGTACCCGGGGCGGGGGGCCCACAGATACGCAGTATTTT
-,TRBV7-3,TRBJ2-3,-,CASSLMGQRTDTQYF,TGTGCCAGCAGCTTAATGGGCCAACGCACAGATACGCAGTATTTT
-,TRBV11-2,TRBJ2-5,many,CASSLDAETQYF,TGTGCCAGCAGCTTAGATGCAGAGACCCAGTACTTC
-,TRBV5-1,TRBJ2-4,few,CASSLGYGSRNIQYF,TGCGCCAGCAGCTTGGGGTACGGTAGCAGAAACATTCAGTACTTC
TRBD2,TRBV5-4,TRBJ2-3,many,CASTPGLAGELESGDTQYF,TGTGCCAGCACCCCAGGACTAGCGGGCGAACTTGAGAGTGGAGATACGCAGTATTTT
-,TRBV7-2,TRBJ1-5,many,CASSSAEWSRVGQPQHF,TGTGCCAGCAGCTCCGCCGAATGGAGCAGGGTGGGACAGCCCCAGCATTTT
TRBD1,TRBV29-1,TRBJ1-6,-,CSVRQGNSPLHF,TGCAGCGTTCGACAGGGGAATTCACCCCTCCACTTT
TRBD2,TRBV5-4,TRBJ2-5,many,CASSLALAGEETQYF,TGTGCCAGCAGCTTGGCACTAGCGGGGGAAGAGACCCAGTACTTC
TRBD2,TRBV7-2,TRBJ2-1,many,CASSQQSGSSYNEQFF,TGTGCCAGCAGCCAGCAAAGCGGGAGCTCCTACAATGAGCAGTTCTTC
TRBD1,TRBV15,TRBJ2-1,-,CATSREGQFSNEQFF,TGTGCCACCAGCAGAGAGGGACAGTTTTCCAATGAGCAGTTCTTC
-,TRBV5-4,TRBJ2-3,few,CASSHPSTDTQYF,TGTGCCAGCAGCCACCCTAGCACAGATACGCAGTATTTT
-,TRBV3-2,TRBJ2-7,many,CASRWRQLEQYF,TGTGCCAGCCGATGGAGACAGCTAGAGCAGTACTTC
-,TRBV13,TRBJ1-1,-,CASSLGPGMAFF,TGTGCCAGCAGCTTAGGCCCGGGAATGGCTTTCTTT
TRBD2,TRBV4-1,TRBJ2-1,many,CASSQDPSGIYNEQFF,TGCGCCAGCAGCCAAGACCCTAGCGGGATATACAATGAGCAGTTCTTC
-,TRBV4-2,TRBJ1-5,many,CASSQAGNNQPQHF,TGTGCCAGCAGCCAAGCAGGGAACAATCAGCCCCAGCATTTT
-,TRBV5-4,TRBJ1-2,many,CASSLAGVYNYGYTF,TGTGCCAGCAGCTTGGCCGGTGTTTATAACTATGGCTACACCTTC
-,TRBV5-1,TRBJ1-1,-,CASSLAQGIEAFF,TGCGCCAGCAGCTTGGCCCAGGGGATAGAAGCTTTCTTT
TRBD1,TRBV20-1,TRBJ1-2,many,CSATQGTDYGYTF,TGCAGTGCCACACAGGGGACTGACTATGGCTACACCTTC
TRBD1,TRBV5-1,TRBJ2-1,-,CASSLRQGFNEQFF,TGCGCCAGCAGCTTAAGACAGGGGTTCAATGAGCAGTTCTTC
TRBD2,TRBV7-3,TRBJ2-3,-,CASSPGDSGRDTQYF,TGTGCCAGCAGCCCCGGGGACTCCGGGAGGGATACGCAGTATTTT
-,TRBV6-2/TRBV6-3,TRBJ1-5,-,CASQYRDQPQHF,TGTGCCAGCCAATACAGGGACCAGCCCCAGCATTTT
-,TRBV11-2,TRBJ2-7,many,CASSSAGYPYEQYF,TGTGCCAGCAGCTCGGCGGGGTACCCCTACGAGCAGTACTTC
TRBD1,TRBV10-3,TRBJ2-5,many,CAISDPVVDREKETQYF,TGTGCCATCAGTGACCCTGTCGTGGACAGGGAAAAAGAGACCCAGTACTTC
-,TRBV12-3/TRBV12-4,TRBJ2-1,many,CASSFRRGPSYNEQFF,TGTGCCAGCAGTTTCCGTCGGGGACCTTCCTACAATGAGCAGTTCTTC
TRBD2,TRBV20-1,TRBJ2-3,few,CSARLAGSTDTQYF,TGCAGTGCTAGACTAGCGGGTAGCACAGATACGCAGTATTTT
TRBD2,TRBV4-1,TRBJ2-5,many,CASSHDGLADLGGETQYF,TGCGCCAGCAGCCATGACGGACTGGCCGACTTGGGGGGGGAGACCCAGTACTTC
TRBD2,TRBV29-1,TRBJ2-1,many,CSATKLAGPYNEQFF,TGCAGCGCCACAAAACTAGCGGGGCCCTACAATGAGCAGTTCTTC
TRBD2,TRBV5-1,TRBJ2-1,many,CASSFPSASGIYEQFF,TGCGCCAGCAGCTTCCCCTCGGCTAGCGGGATTTATGAGCAGTTCTTC
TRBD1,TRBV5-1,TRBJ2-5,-,CASSLGGDRGQYF,TGCGCCAGCAGCTTGGGTGGCGACAGGGGCCAGTACTTC
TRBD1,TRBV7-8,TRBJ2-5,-,CASSPRTGMKTQYF,TGTGCCAGCAGCCCACGGACAGGGATGAAGACCCAGTACTTC
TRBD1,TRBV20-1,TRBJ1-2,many,CSATQGANYGYTF,TGCAGTGCGACGCAGGGGGCTAACTATGGCTACACCTTC
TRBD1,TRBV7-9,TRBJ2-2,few,CASSSTDRGATGELFF,TGTGCCAGCAGCTCTACGGACAGGGGAGCCACCGGGGAGCTGTTTTTT
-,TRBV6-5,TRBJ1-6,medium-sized,CASSYSSGFNSPLHF,TGTGCCAGCAGTTACTCGTCGGGCTTTAACTCACCCCTCCACTTT
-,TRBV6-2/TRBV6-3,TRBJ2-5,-,CASGERLRGETQYF,TGTGCCAGCGGCGAACGGTTGAGGGGAGAGACCCAGTACTTC
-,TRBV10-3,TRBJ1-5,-,CAISEIARVVQPQHF,TGTGCCATCAGTGAGATCGCCAGGGTGGTACAGCCCCAGCATTTT
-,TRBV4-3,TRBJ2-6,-,CASSQEHGFQYSGANVLTF,TGCGCCAGCAGCCAAGAACATGGTTTTCAGTACTCTGGGGCCAACGTCCTGACTTTC
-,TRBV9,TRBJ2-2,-,CASSTSTGELFF,TGTGCCAGCAGCACCTCCACCGGGGAGCTGTTTTTT
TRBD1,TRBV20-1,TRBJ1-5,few,CSASQGESRNQPQHF,TGCAGTGCTAGTCAGGGGGAGTCCCGCAATCAGCCCCAGCATTTT
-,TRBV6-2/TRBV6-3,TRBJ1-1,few,CATARGNTEAFF,TGTGCCACTGCAAGGGGAAACACTGAAGCTTTCTTT
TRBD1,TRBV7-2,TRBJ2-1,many,CASSFGQGSANEQFF,TGTGCCAGCAGCTTTGGACAGGGGTCAGCCAATGAGCAGTTCTTC
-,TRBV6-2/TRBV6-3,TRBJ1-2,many,CASTWTGPGRYGYTF,TGTGCCAGCACCTGGACCGGGCCAGGGCGCTATGGCTACACCTTC
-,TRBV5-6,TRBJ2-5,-,CASSLITYQETQYF,TGTGCCAGCAGCTTAATTACGTACCAAGAGACCCAGTACTTC